A selection of T cell receptor beta chains follows, all from one sample in a study of yellow fever vaccine responses in identical twins. TCRdb independently ran MiXCR on the RT-PCR reads; one entry per CDR3 protein. The sample lists 4,500 to 7,000 distinct CDR3 sequences; approximately 70% were seen once. The source was T cells from blood (PBMCs), unsorted or a sorted subset (not recorded which), collected before or after yellow fever vaccination (not recorded which). These TCRs come from a woman aged 18-29 years who received the yellow fever vaccine. Both conserved end residues are part of each CDR3. D genes are given only for firm matches. Some rows have no size entry. The others give once, few or many, or a class for an expanded clone.

TRBJ2-5,TRBD2,.,TRBV11-3,CASSFLAGNQETQYF,TGTGCCAGCAGCTTTCTAGCGGGGAACCAAGAGACCCAGTACTTC
TRBJ1-2,.,.,TRBV4-1,CASSREEGVGGYGYTF,TGCGCCAGCAGCCGAGAAGAGGGGGTAGGAGGCTATGGCTACACCTTC
TRBJ1-2,.,few,TRBV10-3,CAIRLGGNYGYTF,TGTGCCATCCGCCTTGGAGGGAACTATGGCTACACCTTC
TRBJ2-7,.,.,TRBV14,CASSQFSENEQYF,TGTGCCAGCAGCCAATTTTCGGAGAACGAGCAGTACTTC
TRBJ2-7,.,once,TRBV29-1,CSVDAPGYEQYF,TGCAGCGTTGACGCACCGGGCTACGAGCAGTACTTC
TRBJ2-1,TRBD2,few,TRBV11-1,CASSPRSSGGPQRAFF,TGTGCCAGCAGCCCCCGCAGTAGCGGGGGCCCCCAACGAGCTTTCTTC
TRBJ2-1,.,.,TRBV7-2,CASSSGTYNEQFF,TGTGCCAGCAGCTCCGGGACTTACAATGAGCAGTTCTTC
TRBJ2-3,.,once,TRBV20-1,CSARRAGGTDTQYF,TGCAGTGCTAGAAGGGCAGGGGGCACAGATACGCAGTATTTT
TRBJ2-7,.,.,TRBV28,CASSLGLEADEQYF,TGTGCCAGCAGTTTGGGCCTCGAAGCCGACGAGCAGTACTTC
TRBJ2-3,.,.,TRBV11-3,CASSLDHTDTQYF,TGTGCCAGCAGCTTAGATCACACAGATACGCAGTATTTT
TRBJ1-5,.,few,TRBV12-3/TRBV12-4,CASTFPDGSNQPQHF,TGTGCCAGCACATTTCCGGACGGTAGCAATCAGCCCCAGCATTTT
TRBJ2-1,TRBD1,.,TRBV11-1,CASSRGQDTYNEQFF,TGTGCCAGCAGCCGCGGACAGGATACCTACAATGAGCAGTTCTTC
TRBJ1-1,TRBD1,.,TRBV4-2,CASSDRQGHWAFF,TGTGCCAGCAGCGATCGACAGGGACACTGGGCTTTCTTT
TRBJ2-7,.,.,TRBV7-2,CAIVKGGRYEQYF,TGTGCCATTGTTAAAGGAGGGCGCTACGAGCAGTACTTC
TRBJ2-1,.,.,TRBV11-2,CASSLVRTAYNEQFF,TGTGCCAGCAGCTTAGTCCGGACAGCCTACAATGAGCAGTTCTTC
TRBJ2-5,.,.,TRBV20-1,CSARDSYQETQYF,TGCAGTGCTAGGGACAGCTACCAAGAGACCCAGTACTTC
TRBJ2-5,.,.,TRBV29-1,CSVRPGRQETQYF,TGCAGCGTGCGACCGGGACGACAAGAGACCCAGTACTTC
TRBJ2-3,.,.,TRBV18,CASSPQDTQYF,TGTGCCAGCTCACCACAAGATACGCAGTATTTT
TRBJ2-5,.,few,TRBV6-1,CASAAGWGQETQYF,TGTGCCAGCGCCGCGGGATGGGGCCAAGAGACCCAGTACTTC
TRBJ2-1,TRBD2,.,TRBV19,CASSIFPSAGDPSNEQFF,TGTGCCAGTAGTATATTCCCCTCGGCGGGAGACCCCTCCAATGAGCAGTTCTTC
TRBJ1-2,.,.,TRBV19,CASRIQNYGYTF,TGTGCCAGTAGGATTCAGAACTATGGCTACACCTTC
TRBJ2-2,.,few,TRBV5-1,CASSLNSHPTGELFF,TGCGCCAGCAGCTTGAACTCCCACCCCACCGGGGAGCTGTTTTTT
TRBJ2-1,.,.,TRBV6-1,CASSRQGQYVGEQFF,TGTGCCAGCAGCCGCCAGGGACAATACGTAGGTGAGCAGTTCTTC
TRBJ2-7,.,.,TRBV7-9,CASSWTAYEQYF,TGTGCCAGCAGCTGGACAGCTTACGAGCAGTACTTC
TRBJ2-7,TRBD2,once,TRBV18,CASSPGTSFNEQYF,TGTGCCAGCTCACCGGGGACTAGCTTCAACGAGCAGTACTTC
TRBJ2-7,.,once,TRBV12-3/TRBV12-4,CASRPGTPSYEQYF,TGTGCCAGCAGACCCGGGACTCCCTCCTACGAGCAGTACTTC
TRBJ1-6,.,.,TRBV23-1,CASSQFGDPCGSPLHF,TGCGCCAGCAGTCAATTTGGCGATCCCTGTGGTTCACCCCTCCACTTT
TRBJ2-5,TRBD2,.,TRBV4-1,CASSQGTSGSRETQYF,TGCGCCAGCAGCCAAGGGACTAGCGGGAGTAGGGAGACCCAGTACTTC
TRBJ2-3,TRBD2,.,TRBV29-1,CSVGAGGLDTQYF,TGCAGCGTTGGGGCGGGGGGCCTAGATACGCAGTATTTT
TRBJ2-7,TRBD1,.,TRBV29-1,CSVEDATGGGEQYF,TGCAGCGTTGAAGACGCGACAGGGGGAGGCGAGCAGTACTTC
TRBJ1-6,.,.,TRBV9,CASSVEGNSPLHF,TGTGCCAGCAGCGTAGAGGGAAATTCACCCCTCCACTTT
TRBJ2-1,.,few,TRBV29-1,CSVGDSSSYNEQFF,TGCAGCGTTGGAGACAGCAGCTCCTACAATGAGCAGTTCTTC
TRBJ1-2,.,few,TRBV4-1,CASSQVPGETYGYTF,TGCGCCAGCAGCCAAGTTCCGGGTGAAACTTATGGCTACACCTTC
TRBJ2-7,.,.,TRBV5-4,CASSLEGFLYEQYF,TGTGCCAGCAGCTTGGAGGGTTTCCTCTACGAGCAGTACTTC
TRBJ2-7,.,.,TRBV2,CASSEALGSYEQYF,TGTGCCAGCAGTGAAGCGCTCGGATCCTACGAGCAGTACTTC
TRBJ2-5,TRBD2,few,TRBV29-1,CSVDATSGPTPETQYF,TGCAGCGTTGACGCGACTAGCGGACCGACCCCGGAGACCCAGTACTTC
TRBJ2-3,.,.,TRBV12-3/TRBV12-4,CASSPSGKGTDTQYF,TGTGCCAGCAGTCCCTCGGGGAAGGGCACAGATACGCAGTATTTT
TRBJ2-7,.,few,TRBV29-1,CSVEGSPGHNREQYF,TGCAGCGTTGAGGGTTCTCCCGGTCACAATCGGGAGCAGTACTTC
TRBJ2-7,.,.,TRBV5-5,CASSGNLNEQYF,TGTGCCAGCAGCGGGAACCTGAACGAGCAGTACTTC
TRBJ1-1,.,.,TRBV2,CASREDILVGAFF,TGTGCCAGCAGGGAGGATATTTTAGTTGGAGCTTTCTTT
TRBJ2-3,.,.,TRBV5-4,CASSLGGPADTQYF,TGTGCCAGCAGCTTGGGGGGGCCGGCAGATACGCAGTATTTT